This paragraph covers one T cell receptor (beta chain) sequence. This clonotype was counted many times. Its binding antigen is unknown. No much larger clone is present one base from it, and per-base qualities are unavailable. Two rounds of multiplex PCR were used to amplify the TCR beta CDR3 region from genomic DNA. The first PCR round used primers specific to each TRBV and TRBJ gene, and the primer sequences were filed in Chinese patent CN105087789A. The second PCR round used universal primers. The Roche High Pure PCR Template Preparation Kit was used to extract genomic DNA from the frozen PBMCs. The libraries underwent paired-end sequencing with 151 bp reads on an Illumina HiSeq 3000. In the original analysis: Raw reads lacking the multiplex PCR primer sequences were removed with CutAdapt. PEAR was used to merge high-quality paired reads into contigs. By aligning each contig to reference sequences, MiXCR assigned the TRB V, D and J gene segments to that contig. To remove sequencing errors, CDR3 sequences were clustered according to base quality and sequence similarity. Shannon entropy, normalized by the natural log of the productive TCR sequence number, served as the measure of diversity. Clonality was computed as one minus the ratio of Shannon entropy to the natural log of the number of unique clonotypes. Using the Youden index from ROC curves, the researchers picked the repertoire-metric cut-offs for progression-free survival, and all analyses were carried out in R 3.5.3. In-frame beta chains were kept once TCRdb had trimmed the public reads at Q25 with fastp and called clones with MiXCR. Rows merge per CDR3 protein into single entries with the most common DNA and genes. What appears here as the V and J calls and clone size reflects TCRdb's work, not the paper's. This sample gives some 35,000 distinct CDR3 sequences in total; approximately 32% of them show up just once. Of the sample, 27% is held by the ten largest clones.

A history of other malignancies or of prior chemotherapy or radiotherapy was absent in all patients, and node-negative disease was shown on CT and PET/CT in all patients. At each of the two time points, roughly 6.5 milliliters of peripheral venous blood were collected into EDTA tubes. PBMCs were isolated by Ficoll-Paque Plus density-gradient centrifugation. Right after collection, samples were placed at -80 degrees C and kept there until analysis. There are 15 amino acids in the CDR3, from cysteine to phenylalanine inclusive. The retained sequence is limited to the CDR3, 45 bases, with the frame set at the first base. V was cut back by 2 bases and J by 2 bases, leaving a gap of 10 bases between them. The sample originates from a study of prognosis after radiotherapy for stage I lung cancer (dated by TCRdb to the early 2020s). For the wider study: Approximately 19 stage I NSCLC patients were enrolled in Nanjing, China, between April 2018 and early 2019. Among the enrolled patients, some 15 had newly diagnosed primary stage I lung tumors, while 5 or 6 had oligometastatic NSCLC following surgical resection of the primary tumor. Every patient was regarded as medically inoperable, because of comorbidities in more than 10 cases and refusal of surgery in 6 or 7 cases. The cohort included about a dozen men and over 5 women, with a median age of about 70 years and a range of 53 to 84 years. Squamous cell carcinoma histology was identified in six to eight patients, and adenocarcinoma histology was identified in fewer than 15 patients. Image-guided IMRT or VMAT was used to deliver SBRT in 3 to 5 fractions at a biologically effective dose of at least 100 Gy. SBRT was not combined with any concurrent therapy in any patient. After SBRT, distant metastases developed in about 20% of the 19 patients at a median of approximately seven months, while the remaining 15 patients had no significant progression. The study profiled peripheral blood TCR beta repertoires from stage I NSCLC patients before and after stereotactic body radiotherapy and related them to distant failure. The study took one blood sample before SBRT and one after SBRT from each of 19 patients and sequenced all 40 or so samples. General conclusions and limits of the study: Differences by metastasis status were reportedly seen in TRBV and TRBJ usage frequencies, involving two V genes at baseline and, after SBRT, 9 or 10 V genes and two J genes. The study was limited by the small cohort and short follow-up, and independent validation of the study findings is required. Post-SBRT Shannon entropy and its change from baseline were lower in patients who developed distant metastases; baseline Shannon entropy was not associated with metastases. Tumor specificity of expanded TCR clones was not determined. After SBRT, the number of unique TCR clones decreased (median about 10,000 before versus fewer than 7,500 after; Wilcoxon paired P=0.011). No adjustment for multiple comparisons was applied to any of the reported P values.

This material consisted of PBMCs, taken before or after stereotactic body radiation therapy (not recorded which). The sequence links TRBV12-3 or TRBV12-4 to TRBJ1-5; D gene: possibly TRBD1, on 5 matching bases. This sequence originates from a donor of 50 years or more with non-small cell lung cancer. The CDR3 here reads CASSLLGGGNQPQHF. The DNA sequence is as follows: TGTGCCAGCAGTTTATTGGGGGGTGGCAATCAGCCCCAGCATTTT.